The clone carrying this TCR beta chain was seen repeatedly, ten times or more. The antigen is unknown. The sample comes from a study of early T cells in non-severe SARS-CoV-2 infection. As for the study in general: Investigators sequenced bulk RNA drawn from unsorted whole blood, and chains remained unpaired. Study-wide results and caveats: VDJdb matching, biased toward anti-spike CD8 responses, missed private and CD4 specificities.

Individually, cDNA molecules had unique molecular identifiers attached to them. TCRdb reprocessed the 5' RACE reads with MiXCR, giving one entry per CDR3 protein. The sample carries tens of thousands of distinct CDR3 sequences, approximately 6% recorded once. CDR1 and CDR2 from the germline V gene are DFQATT and SNEGSKA (reference sequence). The ends were cut back, 3 bases at V and 1 base at J, with 10 bases in the middle. The CDR3 length is 14 residues. The rearrangement joins TRBV20-1 to TRBJ2-1; TRBD1 or TRBD2 may be the D gene (5 bases each). The clonotype originates from an adult who was a healthcare worker with PCR-confirmed SARS-CoV-2 infection or an uninfected control (not recorded which). Material: whole blood. CDR3 nucleotide sequence: TGCAGTGCTAGGCCGGGGACGTCCTACAATGAGCAGTTCTTC. It encodes CSARPGTSYNEQFF.